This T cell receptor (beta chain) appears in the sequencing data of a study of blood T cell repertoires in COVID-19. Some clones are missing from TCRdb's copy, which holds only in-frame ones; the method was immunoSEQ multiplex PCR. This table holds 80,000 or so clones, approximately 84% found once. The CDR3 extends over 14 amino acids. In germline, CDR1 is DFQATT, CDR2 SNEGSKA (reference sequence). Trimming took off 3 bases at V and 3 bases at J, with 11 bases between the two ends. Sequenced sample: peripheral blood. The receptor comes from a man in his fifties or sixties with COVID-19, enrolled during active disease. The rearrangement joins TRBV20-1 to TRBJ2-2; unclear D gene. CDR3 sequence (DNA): TGCAGTGCTAGTCGGGTATCGGACACCGGGGAGCTGTTTTTT. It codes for CSASRVSDTGELFF.